Listed here is a single T cell receptor beta chain. The target antigen is unknown. The authors divided CD4+ cells into CD45RA+ naive and CD45RA-negative memory subsets. Measured with immunoSEQ multiplex PCR; TCRdb has only the in-frame clones, and not every one. Here the sample spans millions of clones, roughly 95% being singletons. This sample was taken from a study of shared clonotypes between healthy human individuals. Overall study results and limits: Sequencing depth was predicted to influence how clonotypes are shared among donors. In several donors, about 5% of naive CD4 clonotypes appeared in common.

V was clipped by 6 bases and J by 0 bases, with 22 bases between them. The CDR3 is 18 residues long. The germline V gene encodes CDR1 SGHDT and CDR2 YYEEEE. V and J are TRBV5-6 and TRBJ2-1; no firm D call. The clonotype originates from a man aged 18 to 30 in good health. Specimen: naive CD4+ T cells sorted from blood. Stated subset: CD45RA+ positively selected. CDR3 residues: CASTPLAVRTDSYNEQFF. The CDR3 nucleotides read TGTGCCAGCACCCCCCTGGCGGTTCGGACCGACTCCTACAATGAGCAGTTCTTC. The variable domain in full, with the rest retrieved from reference TRBV5-6 and TRBJ2-1, is DAGVTQSPTHLIKTRGQQVTLRCSPKSGHDTVSWYQQALGQGPQFIFQYYEEEERQRGNFPDRFSGHQFPNYSSELNVNALLLGDSALYLCASTPLAVRTDSYNEQFFGPGTRLTVL.